This T cell receptor (beta chain) was identified in a study of T cells in Graves' hyperthyroidism and ophthalmopathy. General study findings and limits: Through a model of 13 V-J features, ophthalmopathy was separated from stable hyperthyroidism.

Patients affected by ophthalmopathy presented a Clinical Activity Score of at least 3, a NOSPECS grade of at least 4, and disease duration below 3 months. Exclusions: uncontrolled infection, other autoimmune disease, pregnancy, lactation. Every diagnosis used clinical symptoms, serum thyroxine and TRAb, thyroid ultrasound and orbital computed tomography. Amplification of TCR beta CDR3 regions was performed using RNA transcripts as template. The TCR CDR3 first-round RT-PCR relied on the HTBI primer set. Using its own MiXCR run on the multiplex PCR reads, TCRdb lists one record per CDR3 protein. The repertoire holds about half a million distinct CDR3 sequences, with about 16% as singletons. This clonotype was seen at least ten times. Antigen: not known. This CDR3 contains 13 residues. The germline V gene has CDR1 SGHTA and CDR2 FQGNSA. Trimming cost V 5 bases and J 8 bases; bases outside gene matches: 7.

The sample comprised blood. V and J are TRBV7-2 and TRBJ1-1, with 8 bases that match TRBD1. This clonotype originated in a woman aged 25 to 39 with Graves' ophthalmopathy. The CDR3 region is CASSPRQGPEAFF. In DNA form, the CDR3 reads TGTGCCAGCAGCCCTCGACAGGGGCCCGAAGCTTTCTTT. The complete variable domain, with remaining parts taken from reference TRBV7-2 and TRBJ1-1, reads GAGVSQSPSNKVTEKGKDVELRCDPISGHTALYWYRQSLGQGLEFLIYFQGNSAPDKSGLPSDRFSAERTGGSVSTLTIQRTQQEDSAVYLCASSPRQGPEAFFGQGTRLTVV.